This T cell receptor beta chain was sequenced in a study of Ad26.COV2.S vaccination and SARS-CoV-2 variants. Documented treatment: around 19 received Ad26.COV2.S at low or high dose, single or two shots; about 5 received placebo; per-sample allocation not given. Specimens were obtained on day 63 following the first vaccine or placebo injection. Per the germline V gene, CDR1 is SQVTM and CDR2 is ANQGSEA. V lost 8 bases, J lost 1 base, and 17 bases lay in between. CDR3 length: 14 amino acids. Produced via immunoSEQ multiplex PCR; TCRdb's table is partial and in-frame only. In the table there are 350,000 to 500,000 clones, 88% of which are singletons.

Specimen: peripheral blood, collected in a trial of Ad26.COV2.S vaccine versus placebo. The clonotype comes from a person aged 18-65 years who received the Ad26.COV2.S COVID-19 vaccine or a placebo. This chain uses TRBV29-1 with TRBJ1-1; D remains unclear. DNA for the CDR3: TGCAGCCACATACCGGGAATCAAGAACACTGAAGCTTTCTTT. This gives the protein CSHIPGIKNTEAFF.